A selection of T cell receptor beta chains follows, all from one sample in a study of blood T cell repertoires in COVID-19. Measured with immunoSEQ multiplex PCR; TCRdb has only the in-frame clones, and not every one. The profile covers hundreds of thousands of clones, with about nine tenths appearing a single time and over 1.3% taken by the ten largest. Source material: peripheral blood. Source of these receptors: a woman aged 25 to 39 with active or convalescent COVID-19. Each CDR3 is given with its conserved first and last residue. D genes are given only for firm matches. The size of a clone is reported for some rows only, either as once, few or many, or as a class for expanded clones.

d_call,clone_size,j_call,v_call,cdr3_aa,cdr3_nt
NA,once,TRBJ1-2,TRBV5-4,CASKLGDYGYTF,TGTGCCAGCAAGTTGGGCGACTATGGCTACACCTTC
TRBD1,NA,TRBJ1-2,TRBV29-1,CSVVQTGRYYGYTF,TGCAGCGTTGTCCAGACAGGGAGGTACTATGGCTACACCTTC
TRBD2,NA,TRBJ2-2,TRBV6-5,CASNSGGANTGELFF,TGTGCCAGCAACAGCGGGGGGGCCAACACCGGGGAGCTGTTTTTT
NA,NA,TRBJ1-1,TRBV19,CASSIVLPGANTEAFF,TGTGCCAGTAGTATAGTTCTCCCGGGTGCGAACACTGAAGCTTTCTTT
TRBD1,NA,TRBJ1-1,TRBV19,CASRPGQGYTEAFF,TGTGCCAGTAGACCGGGACAGGGTTACACTGAAGCTTTCTTT
NA,NA,TRBJ1-6,TRBV2,CASSPWTGDSPLHF,TGTGCCAGCTCCCCATGGACTGGAGATTCACCCCTCCACTTT
NA,NA,TRBJ2-5,TRBV28,CASSLIGQGPTQYF,TGTGCCAGCAGTTTAATTGGCCAGGGGCCGACCCAGTACTTC
NA,NA,TRBJ1-1,TRBV19,CASRRHTNTEAFF,TGTGCCAGTAGGCGACACACGAACACTGAAGCTTTCTTT
NA,NA,TRBJ1-1,TRBV5-4,CASSLDGSTEAFF,TGTGCCAGCAGCTTAGACGGGAGCACTGAAGCTTTCTTT
TRBD1,NA,TRBJ1-5,TRBV30,CAWTPQGTGWGNQPQHF,TGTGCCTGGACCCCACAGGGGACAGGGTGGGGCAATCAGCCCCAGCATTTT
NA,NA,TRBJ2-5,TRBV3-1/TRBV3-2,CASSSVGETQYF,TGTGCCAGCAGCAGCGTGGGAGAGACCCAGTACTTC
NA,NA,TRBJ1-3,TRBV18,CASSPGVGQGNTIYF,TGTGCCAGCTCACCAGGGGTCGGACAAGGAAACACCATATATTTT
NA,NA,TRBJ1-2,TRBV5-4,CASSRIGDNYGYTF,TGTGCCAGCAGCCGAATAGGGGATAACTATGGCTACACCTTC
TRBD2,few,TRBJ2-1,TRBV5-1,CASSSGLAGFEQFF,TGCGCCAGCAGCTCGGGACTAGCGGGATTCGAGCAGTTCTTC
NA,NA,TRBJ1-1,TRBV3-1/TRBV3-2,CASSPRETNTEAFF,TGTGCCAGCAGCCCAAGGGAGACGAACACTGAAGCTTTCTTT